This TCR beta chain was profiled in a study of blood T cell repertoires in COVID-19 (dated by TCRdb to about 2020). As for the study more broadly: Samples from collaborators originated in the United States, Italy and Spain and spanned both the acute and convalescent phases of COVID-19. The prospective study material was composed of cDNA or gDNA derived from T cells, B-cell-depleted T cells, or PBMCs. The dataset comprised deeply sampled blood TCRbeta repertoires from subjects exposed to, actively infected with, or recovered from COVID-19. The repertoires were released in a freely available public database meant as a resource for research on the immune response to SARS-CoV-2. Samples were obtained from the ongoing ImmuneRACE study (first 160 participants) and from about 1,300 subjects provided by 6 global collaborators. The sample metadata nearly always contained a de-identified subject ID, COVID-19 status, age in years and sex. Where available, HLA class I and class II types were obtained from metadata supplied by the sample provider rather than from assay-based typing.

The collaborating institutions used their own protocols to collect whole blood in K2EDTA tubes. For TCRbeta analysis, collaborators shipped samples in one of three forms: frozen whole blood, isolated PBMCs, or DNA extracted from either of those sample types. On the study overall, not on this receptor specifically: The amount of clinical and demographic metadata varied by source and participant and was provided uncurated.

Relative to germline, V is 5 bases shorter and J is 1 base shorter, with 14 bases between their ends. Via the germline V gene, CDR1 is SGHVS and CDR2 FQNEAQ. Reading from cysteine to phenylalanine, the CDR3 counts 15 amino acids. Only the CDR3 part of the read is kept: 45 bases, read in frame from the first base. This clone was counted a few times. No antigen is known for it. Base qualities were left out, and no much larger clone turns up one base away. The immunoSEQ Assay, a bias-controlled multiplex PCR, was used to amplify TCRbeta CDR3 regions from genomic DNA. As for the original processing: Nucleated cell counts per sample were estimated from amplification of reference gene primers within the assay. To quantify the absolute abundance of each unique TCRbeta CDR3 rearrangement, sequence reads were collapsed and filtered. For each sample, productive Simpson clonality was calculated as the square root of Simpson's diversity index across productive rearrangements. TCRdb stores this immuneACCESS table with in-frame sequences only. Part of the clones is absent; in the studies checked, under half of the shortfall reflects unresolved V genes, and no reason is known for the rest. V and J calls and clone size follow that table, whereas D and trimming were derived from the DNA. The table for this sample lists approximately 400,000 clones; roughly four fifths of them were counted only once. The ten largest account for more than 0.85% of the sample.

Specimen: peripheral blood. The chain uses TRBV7-8 and TRBJ1-2, with no confidently assigned D gene. The clonotype was recovered from a human donor with acute or convalescent COVID-19. The donor label of this sample is uncertain. The CDR3: CASSLMGYLNYGYTF. DNA sequence: TGTGCCAGCAGCCTAATGGGCTACCTTAACTATGGCTACACCTTC.